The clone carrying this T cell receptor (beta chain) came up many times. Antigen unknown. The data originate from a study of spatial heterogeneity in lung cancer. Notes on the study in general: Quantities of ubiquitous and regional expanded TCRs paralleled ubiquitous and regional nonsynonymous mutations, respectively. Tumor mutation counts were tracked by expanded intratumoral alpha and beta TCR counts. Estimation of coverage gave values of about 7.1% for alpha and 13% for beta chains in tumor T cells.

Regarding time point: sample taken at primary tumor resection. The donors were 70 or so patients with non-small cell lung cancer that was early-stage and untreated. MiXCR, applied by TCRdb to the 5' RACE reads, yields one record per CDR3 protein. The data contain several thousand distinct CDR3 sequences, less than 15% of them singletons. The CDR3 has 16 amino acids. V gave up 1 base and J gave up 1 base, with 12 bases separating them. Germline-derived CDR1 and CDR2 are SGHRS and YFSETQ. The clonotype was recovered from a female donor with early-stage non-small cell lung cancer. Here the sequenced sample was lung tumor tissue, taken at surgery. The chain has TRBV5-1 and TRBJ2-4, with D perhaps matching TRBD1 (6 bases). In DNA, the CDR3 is TGCGCCAGCAGCTTGAACGACGGACAGGCCAAAAACATTCAGTACTTC. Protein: CASSLNDGQAKNIQYF.